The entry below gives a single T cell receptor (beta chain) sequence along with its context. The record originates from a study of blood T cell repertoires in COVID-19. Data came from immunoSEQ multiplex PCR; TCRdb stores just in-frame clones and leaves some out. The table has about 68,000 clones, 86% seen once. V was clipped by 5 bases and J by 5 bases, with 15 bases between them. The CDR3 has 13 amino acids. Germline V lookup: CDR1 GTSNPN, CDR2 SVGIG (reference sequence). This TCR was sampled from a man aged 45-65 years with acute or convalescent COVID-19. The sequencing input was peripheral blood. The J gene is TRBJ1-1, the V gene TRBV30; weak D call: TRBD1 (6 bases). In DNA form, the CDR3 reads TGTGCCTGGTCCCGGGGGGGGCGGACTGAAGCTTTCTTT. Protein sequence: CAWSRGGRTEAFF.